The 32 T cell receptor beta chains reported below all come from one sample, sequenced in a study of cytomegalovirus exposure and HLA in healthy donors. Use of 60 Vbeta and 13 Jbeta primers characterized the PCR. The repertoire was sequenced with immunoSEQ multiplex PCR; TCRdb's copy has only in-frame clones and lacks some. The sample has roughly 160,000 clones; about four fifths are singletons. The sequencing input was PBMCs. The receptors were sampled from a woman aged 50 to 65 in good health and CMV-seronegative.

Written as DNA, the CDR3 is TGTGCCAGCAGCATTGGGAACAGGGGAACCGGGGAGCTGTTTTTT. This translates into CASSIGNRGTGELFF. The gene calls are TRBV11-3 and TRBJ2-2; 7 bases align to TRBD1. J lost 5 bases, V lost 5 bases, and 8 bases had no gene match. The CDR3 spans 15 residues. Per the germline V gene, CDR1 is SGHNT and CDR2 is YENEEA.

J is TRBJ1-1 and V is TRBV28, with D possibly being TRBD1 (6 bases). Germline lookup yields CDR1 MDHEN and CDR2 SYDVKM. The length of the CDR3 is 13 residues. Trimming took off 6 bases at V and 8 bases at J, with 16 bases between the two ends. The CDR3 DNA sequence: TGTGCCAGCAGAATCTCGGGGGGCTTGGAAGCTTTCTTT. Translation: CASRISGGLEAFF.

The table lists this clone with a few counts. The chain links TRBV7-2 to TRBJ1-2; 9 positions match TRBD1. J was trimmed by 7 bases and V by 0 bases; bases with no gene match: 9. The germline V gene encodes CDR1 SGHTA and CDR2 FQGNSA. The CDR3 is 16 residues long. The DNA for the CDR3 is TGTGCCAGCAGCTTAGCGTCCTCGGACAGGGGTAGTGGCTACACCTTC. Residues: CASSLASSDRGSGYTF. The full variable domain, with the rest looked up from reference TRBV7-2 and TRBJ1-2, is GAGVSQSPSNKVTEKGKDVELRCDPISGHTALYWYRQSLGQGLEFLIYFQGNSAPDKSGLPSDRFSAERTGGSVSTLTIQRTQQEDSAVYLCASSLASSDRGSGYTFGSGTRLTVV.

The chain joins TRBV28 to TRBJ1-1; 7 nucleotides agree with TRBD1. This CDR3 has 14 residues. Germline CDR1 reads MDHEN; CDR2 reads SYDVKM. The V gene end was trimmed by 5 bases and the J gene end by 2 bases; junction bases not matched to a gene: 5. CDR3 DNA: TGTGCCAGCAGTGCCGGGACAGTTAACACTGAAGCTTTCTTT. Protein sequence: CASSAGTVNTEAFF.

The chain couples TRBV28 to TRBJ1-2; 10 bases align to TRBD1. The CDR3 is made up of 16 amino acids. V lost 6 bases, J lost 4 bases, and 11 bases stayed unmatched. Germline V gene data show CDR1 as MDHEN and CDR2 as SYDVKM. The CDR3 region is CASSLDRGLGFYGYTF. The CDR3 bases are TGTGCCAGCAGCCTCGACAGGGGGCTTGGATTCTATGGCTACACCTTC.

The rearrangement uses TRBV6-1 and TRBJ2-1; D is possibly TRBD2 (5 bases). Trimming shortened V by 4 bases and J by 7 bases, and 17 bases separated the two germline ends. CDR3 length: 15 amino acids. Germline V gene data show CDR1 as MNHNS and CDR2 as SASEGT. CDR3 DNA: TGTGCCAGCAGTGGAGTTGGTCTAGCAACGAATGAGCAGTTCTTC. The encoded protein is CASSGVGLATNEQFF.

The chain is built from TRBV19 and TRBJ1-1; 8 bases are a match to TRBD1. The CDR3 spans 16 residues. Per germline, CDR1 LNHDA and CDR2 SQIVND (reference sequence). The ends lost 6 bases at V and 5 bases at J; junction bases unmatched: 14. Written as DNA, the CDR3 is TGTGCCAGTAGGGGCGGGCCAGGGGGCGCCGGGACTGAAGCTTTCTTT. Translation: CASRGGPGGAGTEAFF.

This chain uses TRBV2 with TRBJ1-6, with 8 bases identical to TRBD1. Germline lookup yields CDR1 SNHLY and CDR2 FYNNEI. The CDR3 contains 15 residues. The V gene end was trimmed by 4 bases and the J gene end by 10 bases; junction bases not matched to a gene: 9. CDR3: CASSGQGASGSPLHF. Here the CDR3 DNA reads TGTGCCAGCAGTGGTCAGGGGGCATCGGGATCACCCCTCCACTTT.

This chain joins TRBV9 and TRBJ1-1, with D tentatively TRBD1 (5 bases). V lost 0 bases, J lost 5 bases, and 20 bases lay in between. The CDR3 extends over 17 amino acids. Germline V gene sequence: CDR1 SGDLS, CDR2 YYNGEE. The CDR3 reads CASSVGVGRAKGTEAFF. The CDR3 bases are TGTGCCAGCAGCGTAGGGGTGGGCAGGGCTAAGGGTACTGAAGCTTTCTTT. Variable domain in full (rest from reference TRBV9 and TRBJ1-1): DSGVTQTPKHLITATGQRVTLRCSPRSGDLSVYWYQQSLDQGLQFLIQYYNGEERAKGNILERFSAQQFPDLHSELNLSSLELGDSALYFCASSVGVGRAKGTEAFFGQGTRLTVV.

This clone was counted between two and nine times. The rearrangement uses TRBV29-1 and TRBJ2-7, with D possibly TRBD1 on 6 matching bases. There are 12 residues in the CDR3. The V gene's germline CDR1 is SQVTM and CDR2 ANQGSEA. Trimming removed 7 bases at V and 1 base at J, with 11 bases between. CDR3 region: CSAAGTSYEQYF. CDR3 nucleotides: TGCAGCGCCGCCGGGACATCCTACGAGCAGTACTTC.

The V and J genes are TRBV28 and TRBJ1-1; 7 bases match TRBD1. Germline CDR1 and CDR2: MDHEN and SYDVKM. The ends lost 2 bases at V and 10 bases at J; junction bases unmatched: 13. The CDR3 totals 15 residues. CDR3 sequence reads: CASSLGTATTRGAFF. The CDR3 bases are TGTGCCAGCAGTTTAGGGACAGCGACGACGAGGGGAGCTTTCTTT.

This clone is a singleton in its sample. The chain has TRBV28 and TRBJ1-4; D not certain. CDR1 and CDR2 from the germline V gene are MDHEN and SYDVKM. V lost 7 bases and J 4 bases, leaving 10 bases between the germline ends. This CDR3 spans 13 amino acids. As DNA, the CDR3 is TGTGCCAGCAATGGAGGCGTTAATGAAAAACTGTTTTTT. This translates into CASNGGVNEKLFF.

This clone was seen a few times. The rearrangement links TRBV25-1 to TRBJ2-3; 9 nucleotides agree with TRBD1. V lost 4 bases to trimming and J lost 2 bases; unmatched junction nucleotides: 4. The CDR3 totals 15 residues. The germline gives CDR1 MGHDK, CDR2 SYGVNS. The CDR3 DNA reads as TGTGCCAGCAGTGGGGACAGGGAACTCACAGATACGCAGTATTTT. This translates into CASSGDRELTDTQYF.

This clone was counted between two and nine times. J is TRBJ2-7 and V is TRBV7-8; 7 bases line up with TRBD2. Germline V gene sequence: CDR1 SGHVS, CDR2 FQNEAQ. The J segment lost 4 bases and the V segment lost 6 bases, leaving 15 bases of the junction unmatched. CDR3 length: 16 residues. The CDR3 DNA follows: TGTGCCAGCAGGCCCTATTTACTCGCGGGAGTGTACGAGCAGTACTTC. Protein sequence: CASRPYLLAGVYEQYF.

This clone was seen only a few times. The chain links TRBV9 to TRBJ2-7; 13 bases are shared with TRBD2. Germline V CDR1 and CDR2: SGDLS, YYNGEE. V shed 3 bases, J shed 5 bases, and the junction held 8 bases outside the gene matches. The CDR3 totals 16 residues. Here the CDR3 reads CASSGKLAGGPDEQYF. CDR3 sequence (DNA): TGTGCCAGCAGCGGAAAACTAGCGGGAGGGCCGGACGAGCAGTACTTC.

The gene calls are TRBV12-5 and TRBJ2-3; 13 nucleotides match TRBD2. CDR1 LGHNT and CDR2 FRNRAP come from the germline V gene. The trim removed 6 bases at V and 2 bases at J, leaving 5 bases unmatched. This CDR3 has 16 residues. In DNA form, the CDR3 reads TGTGCTAGTGGCCGGGGACTAGCGGGGCTCACAGATACGCAGTATTTT. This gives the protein CASGRGLAGLTDTQYF.

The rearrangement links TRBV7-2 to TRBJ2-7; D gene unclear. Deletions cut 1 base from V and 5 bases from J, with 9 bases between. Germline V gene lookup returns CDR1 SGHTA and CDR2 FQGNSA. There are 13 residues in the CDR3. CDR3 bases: TGTGCCAGCAGCTTAGATTACTCGGACGAGCAGTACTTC. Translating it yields CASSLDYSDEQYF. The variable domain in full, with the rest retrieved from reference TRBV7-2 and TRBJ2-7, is GAGVSQSPSNKVTEKGKDVELRCDPISGHTALYWYRQSLGQGLEFLIYFQGNSAPDKSGLPSDRFSAERTGGSVSTLTIQRTQQEDSAVYLCASSLDYSDEQYFGPGTRLTVT.

CDR3 in DNA: TGTGCCAGCAGAAACCGACAGGGGGTGGATACGCAGTATTTT. Its protein is CASRNRQGVDTQYF. This chain connects TRBV6-5 to TRBJ2-3; TRBD1 agrees at 9 bases. J gave up 6 bases and V 6 bases, and 7 bases lay outside the gene matches. Looked up from germline, CDR1 is MNHEY and CDR2 is SVGAGI. There are 14 residues in the CDR3.

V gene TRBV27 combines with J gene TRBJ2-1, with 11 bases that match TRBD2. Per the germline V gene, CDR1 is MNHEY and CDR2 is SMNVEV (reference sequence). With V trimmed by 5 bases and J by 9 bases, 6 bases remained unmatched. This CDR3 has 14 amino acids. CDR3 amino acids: CASSQTSGMSEQFF. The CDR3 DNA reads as TGTGCCAGCAGTCAGACTAGCGGGATGAGTGAGCAGTTCTTC.

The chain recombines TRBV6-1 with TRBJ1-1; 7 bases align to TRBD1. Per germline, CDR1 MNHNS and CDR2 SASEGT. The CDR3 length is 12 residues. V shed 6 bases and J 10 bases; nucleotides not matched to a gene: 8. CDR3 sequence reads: CASRQGRTVAFF. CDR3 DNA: TGTGCCAGCAGACAGGGGAGGACGGTAGCTTTCTTT.

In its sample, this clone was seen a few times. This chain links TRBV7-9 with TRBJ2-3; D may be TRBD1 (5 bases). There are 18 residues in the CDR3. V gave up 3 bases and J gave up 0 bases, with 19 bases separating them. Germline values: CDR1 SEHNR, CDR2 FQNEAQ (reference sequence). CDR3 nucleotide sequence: TGTGCCAGCAGCTTCAGAGGAAAGGGGCATATTAGCACAGATACGCAGTATTTT. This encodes CASSFRGKGHISTDTQYF.

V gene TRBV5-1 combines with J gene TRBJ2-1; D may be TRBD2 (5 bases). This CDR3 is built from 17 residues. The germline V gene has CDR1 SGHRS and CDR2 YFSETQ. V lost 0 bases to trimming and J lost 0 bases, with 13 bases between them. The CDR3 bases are TGCGCCAGCAGCTTGGACTCGGGATTAGCCTCCTACAATGAGCAGTTCTTC. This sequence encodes CASSLDSGLASYNEQFF.

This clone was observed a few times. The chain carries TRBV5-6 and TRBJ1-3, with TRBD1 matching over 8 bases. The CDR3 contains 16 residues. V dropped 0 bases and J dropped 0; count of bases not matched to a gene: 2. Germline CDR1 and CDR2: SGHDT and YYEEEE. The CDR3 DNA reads TGTGCCAGCAGCTTGGGGACAGGGCTCTCTGGAAACACCATATATTTT. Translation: CASSLGTGLSGNTIYF.

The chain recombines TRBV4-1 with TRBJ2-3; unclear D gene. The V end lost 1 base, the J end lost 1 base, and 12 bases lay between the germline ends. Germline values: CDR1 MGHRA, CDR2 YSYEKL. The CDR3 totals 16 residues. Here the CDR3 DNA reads TGCGCCAGCAGCCAAGTCGCGAGTTACGGCACAGATACGCAGTATTTT. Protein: CASSQVASYGTDTQYF.

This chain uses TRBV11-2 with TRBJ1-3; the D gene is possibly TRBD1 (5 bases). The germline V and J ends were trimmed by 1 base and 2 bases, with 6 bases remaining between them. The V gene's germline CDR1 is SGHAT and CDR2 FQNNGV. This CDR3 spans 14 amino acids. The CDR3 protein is CASSLAGTGNTIYF. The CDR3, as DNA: TGTGCCAGCAGCTTAGCAGGGACTGGAAACACCATATATTTT. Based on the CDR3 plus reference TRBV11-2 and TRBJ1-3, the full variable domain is EAGVAQSPRYKIIEKRQSVAFWCNPISGHATLYWYQQILGQGPKLLIQFQNNGVVDDSQLPKDRFSAERLKGVDSTLKIQPAKLEDSAVYLCASSLAGTGNTIYFGEGSWLTVV.

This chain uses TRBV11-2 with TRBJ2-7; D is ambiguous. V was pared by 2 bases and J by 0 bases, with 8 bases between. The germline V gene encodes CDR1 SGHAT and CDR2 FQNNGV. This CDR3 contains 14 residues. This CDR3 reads CASSLLGYSYEQYF. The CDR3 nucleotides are TGTGCCAGCAGCTTATTGGGCTACTCCTACGAGCAGTACTTC.

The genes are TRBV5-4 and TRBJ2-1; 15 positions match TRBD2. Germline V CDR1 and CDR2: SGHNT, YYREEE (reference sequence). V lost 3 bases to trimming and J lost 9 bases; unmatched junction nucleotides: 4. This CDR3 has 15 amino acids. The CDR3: CASSWTSGRAFEQFF. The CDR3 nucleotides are TGTGCCAGCAGCTGGACTAGCGGGAGGGCTTTTGAGCAGTTCTTC.

As DNA, the CDR3 is TGCGCCAGCAGATACCAGGGTTCGTCTAATGAAAAACTGTTTTTT. Amino acids: CASRYQGSSNEKLFF. The rearrangement uses TRBV5-1 and TRBJ1-4, with TRBD1 as a possible D gene (5 bases). Germline V gives CDR1 SGHRS, CDR2 YFSETQ. The V end lost 5 bases, the J end lost 3 bases, and 14 bases lay between the germline ends. The CDR3 loop spans 15 amino acids.

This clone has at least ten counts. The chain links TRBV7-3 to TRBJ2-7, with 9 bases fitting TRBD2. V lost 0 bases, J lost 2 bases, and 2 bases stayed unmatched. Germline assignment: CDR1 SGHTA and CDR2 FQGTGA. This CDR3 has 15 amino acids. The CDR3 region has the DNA TGTGCCAGCAGCTTAACGGTAGCGGGGGCCTACGAGCAGTACTTC. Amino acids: CASSLTVAGAYEQYF.

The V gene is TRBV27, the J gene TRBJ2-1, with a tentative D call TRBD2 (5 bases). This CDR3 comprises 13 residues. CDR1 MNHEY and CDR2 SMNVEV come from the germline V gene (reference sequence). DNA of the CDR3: TGTGTCTCTAGTACTAGCTCCTACAATGAGCAGTTCTTC. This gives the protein CVSSTSSYNEQFF.

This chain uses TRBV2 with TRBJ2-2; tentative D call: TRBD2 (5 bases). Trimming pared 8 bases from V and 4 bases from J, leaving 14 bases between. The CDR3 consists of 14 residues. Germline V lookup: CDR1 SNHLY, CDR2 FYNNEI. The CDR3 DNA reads TGTGCCAGCGAGAAGGGTGGGAGCACCGGGGAGCTGTTTTTT. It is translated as CASEKGGSTGELFF.

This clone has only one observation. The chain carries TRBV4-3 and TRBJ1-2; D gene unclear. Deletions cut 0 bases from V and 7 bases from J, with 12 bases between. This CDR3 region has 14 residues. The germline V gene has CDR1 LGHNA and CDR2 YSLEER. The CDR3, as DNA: TGCGCCAGCAGCCAAGATCGGAGCGTCACTGGCTACACCTTC. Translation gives CASSQDRSVTGYTF.